The sequence of this T cell receptor (beta chain) was determined in a study of T-cell reconstitution after alpha-beta-depleted transplantation in children. Germline CDR1 MNHNS, CDR2 SASEGT. The CDR3 totals 16 residues. V lost 4 bases to trimming and J lost 0 bases, with 13 bases between them. Unique molecular identifiers were incorporated into the prepared TCRbeta library. TCRdb used MiXCR to reprocess the PCR reads, holding one entry per CDR3 protein. The repertoire includes fewer than 550,000 distinct CDR3 sequences, around 15% of them detected once, and roughly 29% sits in the top ten. Study outcomes and limitations: Two months or so post-transplant, alpha-beta T cells reportedly derived from several hundred expanded graft clones. Some patients owed their high day-60 TCRbeta diversity to surviving recipient T cells and thymic progenitors. From newly produced T cells came most of the T-cell counts and diversity one year after transplant.

About this clonotype itself: Antigen unknown.

The chain employs TRBV6-1 and TRBJ2-1, with D perhaps matching TRBD2 (5 bases). This specimen consisted of PBMCs, mostly from graft donor cells, obtained 360 days after TCRalphabeta/CD19-depleted stem cell transplant. This TCR was sampled from a boy less than two years old who had a stem cell transplant for Wiskott-Aldrich syndrome, so the T cells may come from the graft donor. The CDR3 reads CASSGGRTLSYNEQFF. In nucleotides, the CDR3 is TGTGCCAGCAGTGGCGGACGGACTCTCTCCTACAATGAGCAGTTCTTC.